This T cell receptor beta chain was documented in a study of shared clonotypes between healthy human individuals. The wider study: Two women and three men aged 18 to 49 served as donors.

Naive CD8 populations comprised CD45RO-negative cells positively selected for CCR7, excluding terminally differentiated effector memory CD45RA+ cells. Adult donors, all healthy and HIV-negative, had no recent acute infections or vaccinations. Looked up from germline, CDR1 is SEHNR and CDR2 is FQNEAQ (reference sequence). Losses at the gene ends were 7 bases for V and 5 bases for J; bases not matched to a gene: 10. The CDR3 sequence is 14 residues long. Sequencing used immunoSEQ multiplex PCR; TCRdb keeps in-frame clones, though not all of them. This repertoire shows about 2,100,000 clones, 93% found once; its top ten account for roughly 1.7%.

V gene TRBV7-9 combines with J gene TRBJ2-7; the match to TRBD2 covers 8 bases. The source of this sequence is a man aged 18-30 years in good health. Some clones in this sample may be carry-over from other donors' samples. The sequenced sample consisted of naive CD8+ T cells from PBMCs. CDR3 protein: CASITSGRGDEQYF. The CDR3 DNA is TGTGCCAGCATAACCAGCGGGAGAGGAGACGAGCAGTACTTC.